These 18 T cell receptor beta chains were sequenced from one sample in a study of CD8 T cells in ankylosing spondylitis. Whole-study findings and limits: For ankylosing spondylitis blood, a TCR beta motif of fewer than 10 highly homologous variants appeared characteristic.

MiXCR, run by TCRdb on the 5' RACE reads, gives a single entry per CDR3 protein. The data contain hundreds of thousands of distinct CDR3 sequences, about 10% of them singletons. These receptors have no known antigen. What was sequenced was blood, either unsorted or a sorted T cell fraction (not recorded which). These receptors were collected from a male donor with ankylosing spondylitis.

This clonotype was counted a few times. This chain connects TRBV11-1 to TRBJ2-2; D is possibly TRBD2 (5 bases). Trimming removed 5 bases from V and 4 bases from J, with 14 bases in between. Germline V lookup: CDR1 SGHAT, CDR2 FQDESV (reference sequence). There are 15 residues in the CDR3. The DNA of the CDR3 is TGTGCCAGCAGCGAGAGGGCCCGGGGCACCGGGGAGCTGTTTTTT. The encoded protein is CASSERARGTGELFF.

The sample holds many counts of this clonotype. The chain links TRBV6-5 to TRBJ2-1; no clear D gene. CDR3 size: 13 residues. Germline CDR1 and CDR2: MNHEY and SVGAGI. With 2 bases removed from V and 4 bases from J, the gap between germline ends came to 6 bases. The CDR3 DNA reads TGTGCCAGCAGTTACCGAGTTTACAATGAGCAGTTCTTC. Translated: CASSYRVYNEQFF.

This clonotype was counted between two and nine times. This sequence joins TRBV6-2 or TRBV6-3 and TRBJ2-7, with 7 bases fitting TRBD2. Germline-derived CDR1 and CDR2 are MNHEY and SVGEGT. This CDR3 comprises 13 residues. The V segment lost 7 bases and the J segment 6 bases; nucleotides outside the gene matches: 9. CDR3 DNA: TGTGCCAGCACCCCCACCGGGGGGACCGAGCAGTACTTC. Protein: CASTPTGGTEQYF.

This clonotype turned up a few times. The chain couples TRBV24-1 to TRBJ2-7; D ambiguous. Looked up from germline, CDR1 is KGHDR and CDR2 is SFDVKD. V gave up 4 bases and J gave up 3 bases, with 6 bases separating them. The CDR3 length is 12 residues. The DNA for the CDR3 is TGTGCCACCAGTGAAAACAGCTACGAGCAGTACTTC. Encoded protein: CATSENSYEQYF.

This clonotype has only a few counts. The chain carries TRBV12-3 or TRBV12-4 and TRBJ1-1; the D is unclear. This CDR3 has 13 amino acids. V lost 7 bases to trimming and J lost 4 bases, with 13 bases between them. The CDR3 coding sequence is TGTGCCAGCACCAGCGGGAGGACCACTGAAGCTTTCTTT. It is translated as CASTSGRTTEAFF.

This clonotype was recorded a few times. The chain has TRBV24-1 and TRBJ2-3; TRBD2 matches 10 bases. Germline V lookup: CDR1 KGHDR, CDR2 SFDVKD. Germline trimming cut 0 bases from V and 4 bases from J; bases unmatched to any gene: 6. CDR3 length equals 17 residues. The CDR3 DNA follows: TGTGCCACCAGTGATTTGTCTAGCGGGAGATATCCAGATACGCAGTATTTT. Amino acids: CATSDLSSGRYPDTQYF.

A few counts support this clonotype. The V call is TRBV5-1, the J call TRBJ2-7, with TRBD2 as a possible D gene (6 bases). Germline V gives CDR1 SGHRS, CDR2 YFSETQ. CDR3 length: 14 amino acids. Trimming shortened V by 2 bases and J by 3 bases, and 12 bases separated the two germline ends. CDR3 DNA: TGCGCCAGCAGCTTAGGAGGGATGGACTACGAGCAGTACTTC. Translation: CASSLGGMDYEQYF.

Ten or more counts support this clonotype. The chain joins TRBV20-1 to TRBJ2-1, with a possible D match to TRBD2 (6 bases). Germline V gene lookup returns CDR1 DFQATT and CDR2 SNEGSKA (reference sequence). The CDR3 runs 14 residues. Trimming removed 6 bases at V and 3 bases at J, with 15 bases between. The CDR3 bases are TGCAGTGCGCTTCTAGCGACGGTCTACAATGAGCAGTTCTTC. Translated, it gives CSALLATVYNEQFF.

The gene calls are TRBV11-2 and TRBJ1-1; TRBD1 aligns across 7 bases. V shed 5 bases and J 4 bases; nucleotides not matched to a gene: 10. Germline V gene data show CDR1 as SGHAT and CDR2 as FQNNGV. The CDR3 spans 15 residues. CDR3 amino acids: CASSPRAGGRTEAFF. DNA of the CDR3: TGTGCCAGCAGCCCAAGGGCAGGGGGACGCACTGAAGCTTTCTTT.

There are a few counts of this clonotype. The rearrangement links TRBV27 to TRBJ2-1; 10 bases agree with TRBD1. With V trimmed by 5 bases and J by 6 bases, 10 bases remained unmatched. Germline V gene data show CDR1 as MNHEY and CDR2 as SMNVEV (reference sequence). The CDR3 has 16 amino acids. The CDR3 is CASSNLKGTGANEQFF. The CDR3 DNA reads TGTGCCAGCAGTAACCTCAAGGGGACAGGGGCCAATGAGCAGTTCTTC.

At least ten counts were recorded for this clonotype. The chain carries TRBV6-1 and TRBJ1-2, with unresolved D. Germline V gene lookup returns CDR1 MNHNS and CDR2 SASEGT. The V and J ends lost 4 bases and 3 bases respectively, with 9 bases between them. CDR3 size: 13 residues. The DNA for the CDR3 is TGTGCCAGCAGTGTGAGCACGTACTATGGCTACACCTTC. Translating gives CASSVSTYYGYTF.

The rearrangement links TRBV20-1 to TRBJ2-5; D not certain. V was pared by 0 bases and J by 3 bases, with 14 bases between. Per the germline V gene, CDR1 is DFQATT and CDR2 is SNEGSKA (reference sequence). The CDR3 covers 15 residues. In DNA, the CDR3 is TGCAGTGCTAGAGATTATCTGGGCAGGAAAGAGACCCAGTACTTC. This codes for CSARDYLGRKETQYF.

This clonotype has a count of ten or more. This chain connects TRBV6-5 to TRBJ2-7, with a tentative D call TRBD1 (6 bases). This CDR3 is built from 16 residues. Per germline, CDR1 MNHEY and CDR2 SVGAGI. Trimming shortened V by 2 bases and J by 1 base, and 15 bases separated the two germline ends. The CDR3 loop reads CASSYGPGTPSYEQYF. The CDR3 coding sequence is TGTGCCAGCAGTTACGGTCCCGGGACACCATCCTACGAGCAGTACTTC.

This clonotype occurred a few times. The chain combines TRBV20-1 with TRBJ1-6; D perhaps matches TRBD1 (5 bases). This CDR3 comprises 14 residues. The germline V gene has CDR1 DFQATT and CDR2 SNEGSKA (reference sequence). V lost 3 bases and J lost 8, with 14 bases in between. CDR3 sequence reads: CSARARDGYSPLHF. The CDR3 DNA sequence: TGCAGTGCTAGGGCGCGGGACGGTTATTCACCCCTCCACTTT.

The CDR3 protein is CSVVKLGAGNTIYF. The CDR3 region has the DNA TGCAGCGTTGTGAAACTGGGGGCTGGAAACACCATATATTTT. V usage is TRBV29-1 and J usage is TRBJ1-3; D is perhaps TRBD1 (5 bases). The CDR3 sequence is 14 residues long. V was shortened by 4 bases and J by 2 bases, with 12 bases between the two germline ends. Per the germline V gene, CDR1 is SQVTM and CDR2 is ANQGSEA.

This clonotype was seen many times. V gene TRBV18 combines with J gene TRBJ2-3; the D gene is possibly TRBD1 (6 bases). Trimming pared 3 bases from V and 7 bases from J, leaving 8 bases between. The CDR3 loop spans 12 amino acids. CDR1 is KGHSH and CDR2 is LQKENI in the germline V gene. The CDR3 is CASSPQGYTQYF. In DNA form, the CDR3 reads TGTGCCAGCTCACCTCAGGGGTATACGCAGTATTTT.

The chain joins TRBV28 to TRBJ2-1; possibly TRBD2 for D (5 bases). V lost 7 bases and J 9 bases, leaving 13 bases between the germline ends. CDR3 size: 12 residues. The V gene's germline CDR1 is MDHEN and CDR2 SYDVKM. CDR3 nucleotide sequence: TGTGCCAGCACACGATTGAGCGGTGAGCAGTTCTTC. Its protein is CASTRLSGEQFF.

This clonotype was counted a few times. The V call is TRBV6-2 or TRBV6-3, the J call TRBJ1-1, with TRBD1 matching over 8 bases. Germline CDR1 is MNHEY and CDR2 is SVGEGT. With V trimmed by 6 bases and J by 4 bases, 4 bases remained unmatched. The length of the CDR3 is 13 residues. The CDR3 here is CASRRTGGTEAFF. CDR3 in DNA: TGTGCCAGCAGACGTACAGGGGGCACTGAAGCTTTCTTT.